This TCR beta chain was recovered during a study of cytomegalovirus exposure and HLA in healthy donors. Study overall: Within the Caucasian-associated ancestry cluster were around 81% of the roughly 400 genotyped donors. Whole-study findings and limits: Later analysis showed most CMV-associated TCR beta chains appearing HLA-restricted. A reported reduction in N-insertions relative to the approximately 670-donor mean was seen in an Asian-associated ancestry cluster in a later analysis. For TCR beta chains, V- and J-gene trimming was later linked to a missense DCLRE1C variant.

60 Vbeta and 13 Jbeta primers were used in PCR. Using immunoSEQ multiplex PCR, the repertoire was profiled, and TCRdb retains in-frame clones only, with some absent. The table has 150,000 to 200,000 clones, 80% to 90% seen once. Looked up from germline, CDR1 is LNHNV and CDR2 is YYDKDF (reference sequence). V dropped 4 bases and J dropped 9 bases, with 19 bases sitting between them. CDR3 size: 15 residues. On this clone: Its specificity is unknown.

V gene TRBV15 combines with J gene TRBJ2-1, with D perhaps TRBD2 (6 bases). What was sequenced was PBMCs. This TCR came from a woman aged 18-30 years in good health and CMV-seropositive. The chain's CDR3 is CATSKRVGGGTEQFF. The CDR3 bases are TGTGCCACCAGCAAAAGAGTTGGCGGAGGGACTGAGCAGTTCTTC.